This T cell receptor beta chain stems from a study of shared clonotypes between healthy human individuals (TCRdb year 2020). Study-level background: Three men and a couple of women, aged 18 to 49 years, made up the cohort. For each donor, three plates each were used for CD4 naive and CD4 memory, two plates were used for CD8 naive, and one plate was used for CD8 memory. The study deeply sequenced blood TCR repertoires of about five healthy adults to estimate repertoire size and the extent of clonotype sharing between individuals. Between about 0.8 and 9 billion PBMCs per donor were obtained by leukapheresis. To increase sequencing depth and limit assay-specific biases, different laboratories used diverse techniques to prepare libraries and sequence TCR repertoires.

The investigation overall reported the following: Rarefaction of sorted-subset datasets indicated incomplete sequencing despite the large sequencing depth. Sharing across four donors was observed for approximately 5% of naive CD4, under 4% of naive CD8, about 2.3% of memory CD4, and roughly 0.43% of memory CD8 clonotypes. Pairwise subsampling indicated that sequencing depth was expected to affect the degree of clonotype sharing among donors. Because the study included a small number of donors, the genetic and exposure-history diversity represented was limited. Sampling was restricted to blood, and TCR repertoires in tissue are likely to differ from TCR repertoires in blood. Compared with non-shared clonotypes, clonotypes shared by all four sorted-subset donors had higher generation probabilities. Estimated clonotype richness was generally larger for naive than for memory subsets.

TCR CDR3 regions were amplified from genomic DNA by multiplex PCR using the deep immunoSEQ assay. Extracted genomic DNA from each cell subset was distributed evenly across all wells of several immunoSEQ 96-well plates, and each plate was treated as a replicate. Each replicate PCR for sorted subsets received around 200 ng genomic DNA, equal to roughly 29,000 T cell genomes. Purified libraries were measured with a Qubit 3.0 fluorometer, size-checked on a Bioanalyzer 2100, and measured again with the KAPA Library Quantification kit. Every immunoSEQ 96-well plate was sequenced on a separate single-read 150-cycle Illumina NextSeq 550 flow cell. The authors' analysis ran thus. Because the immunoSEQ output included only junctional sequences and no quality scores, the filtering could not be the same as the filtering used for full-length reads. To assign V/J genes and CDR3, sequences were annotated using PyIR, a Python wrapper for IgBLAST v1.9, with IMGT germline references. Any read was removed if the V/J assignment was weak (E-value above 1e-6), the CDR3 was missing, or the read contained stop codons, out-of-frame junctions, or ambiguous translated residues. V3J clonotypes were defined by identical inferred V gene, J gene, and CDR3 amino acid sequence. Percentage overlap between repertoires was calculated by dividing the number of shared unique clonotypes by the size of the smaller repertoire. Repertoire richness was assessed with RTK rarefaction, the Chao1 estimator, and Recon v2.1 estimates of unobserved clonotypes. Generation probabilities for all TCRbeta clonotypes obtained by the gDNA method from several donors were computed using OLGA. The clones in this table, taken by TCRdb from immuneACCESS, are in-frame only. Not every clone is retained; where verified, under half of the shortfall comes from an unresolved V gene, and the cause of the rest is unknown. V and J calls and clone size are those listed in that table; D and trimming were worked out from the DNA. The sample table holds some 1.5 million clones, of which roughly 97% were seen once. Approximately 1.1% of the sample comes from the top ten.

Healthy HIV-negative adults with no recently reported acute infections or vaccinations were included as donors. Every donor was a Caucasian adult residing in Nashville, Tennessee, USA. CD4+ T cells were enriched through magnetic negative selection, after which naive cells were positively selected on CD45RA and the remaining negative fraction served as the memory subset. Blood was collected by leukapheresis, and PBMCs were isolated by Ficoll-Histopaque density gradient centrifugation and then cryopreserved in liquid nitrogen vapor phase. Purity and quantity of every magnetically sorted T cell population were checked by analytical flow cytometry. Each sorted fraction had its genomic DNA isolated and then quantified by UV absorbance on a Nanodrop 2000c. For CDR1 and CDR2, the germline V gene lists SGHTS and YDEGEE. Compared with germline, V lacks 3 bases and J lacks 4 bases; bases without a gene match: 15. The cysteine opens and the phenylalanine closes a CDR3 of 17 amino acids. Just CDR3 DNA is preserved here, 51 bases in frame from base 1.

This clone was found once. Its antigen remains unidentified. Per-nucleotide qualities are absent, and no much larger clonotype sits a single base away. This TCR derives from a man aged 25 to 45 in good health. Recombination connected TRBV5-8 to TRBJ2-7; TRBD2 fits 8 bases in the junction. The specimen was naive CD4+ T cells sorted from blood. The cell subset or site label for this specimen denotes: CD45RA+ positively selected. CDR3 region: CASSYRTSRTVLYEQYF. The DNA sequence follows: TGTGCCAGCAGCTACCGGACTAGCAGAACGGTACTATACGAGCAGTACTTC.